This T cell receptor beta chain was sequenced for a study of shared clonotypes between healthy human individuals. Study results and caveats: Only blood was sampled, and tissue TCR repertoires likely differ from blood ones. The naive CD4 repertoires of a few donors were compared, and around 4.7% of clonotypes were shared. Among the subsets, naive ones generally showed larger estimated richness than memory ones.

On this clone: Its specificity is not known. The sample holds other DNA sequences that translate to the same CDR3.

Trimming took 5 bases from V and 4 from J; bases not matched to a gene: 3. There are 14 residues in the CDR3. Germline CDR1 and CDR2: MDHEN and SYDVKM. Libraries were prepared by immunoSEQ multiplex PCR; TCRdb keeps only in-frame clonotypes and omits some of them. The data contain more than 2 million clones, 90% to 96% of them seen just once; the ten biggest clones take up roughly 0.13%. The TCR originated in a man aged 18-30 years in good health. The chain recombines TRBV28 with TRBJ1-5; TRBD1 matches 9 bases. Material: naive CD4+ T cells sorted from blood. Specified subset: CD45RA+ positively selected. CDR3 nucleotide sequence: TGTGCCAGCAGTAGAGACAGGGGGAATCAGCCCCAGCATTTT. Translating it yields CASSRDRGNQPQHF.